What follows are 22 T cell receptor beta chains derived from one specimen sequenced in a study of OX40 agonist ivuxolimab in advanced cancers. TCRdb's copy holds only in-frame clones and misses some; the assay was immunoSEQ multiplex PCR. The sample yields nearly 60,000 clones, over 75% seen once. The input for sequencing was CD4+ or CD8+ T cells sorted from blood, taken in a trial of the OX40 agonist ivuxolimab. These receptors were obtained from an adult with an advanced solid tumor such as melanoma, head and neck, liver or kidney cancer.

In this sample, this clone turned up a few times. This rearrangement joins TRBV12-2 to TRBJ1-5; no check of the table's D call, TRBD1, against the DNA was made. TRBV12-2 is an annotated pseudogene. The CDR3 runs 17 residues. CDR3 region: CASRGLFQGYSNQPQHF. The CDR3 DNA reads TGTGCAAGTCGCGGTCTGTTTCAGGGGTATAGCAATCAGCCCCAGCATTTT.

The chain uses TRBV4-1 and TRBJ2-7; no reliable D call. V was pared by 3 bases and J by 6 bases, with 6 bases between. The CDR3 is made up of 11 amino acids. Germline V gives CDR1 MGHRA, CDR2 YSYEKL. The CDR3 here is CASSQRREQYF. CDR3 DNA sequence: TGCGCCAGCAGCCAGCGCCGCGAGCAGTACTTC.

A single count supports this clone. The rearrangement links TRBV6-1 to TRBJ2-5; possibly TRBD1 for D (5 bases). Trimming pared 3 bases from V and 5 bases from J, leaving 19 bases between. The CDR3 length is 16 residues. CDR1 is MNHNS, CDR2 SASEGT, per germline. The CDR3 region has the DNA TGTGCCAGCAGTGACGGGTGGGGCAGCAACTGGGAGACCCAGTACTTC. Its translation: CASSDGWGSNWETQYF.

The rearrangement uses TRBV6-5 and TRBJ2-5; D gene uncertain. The V end was cut by 6 bases, the J end by 7 bases, with 9 bases between. The CDR3 sequence is 11 residues long. CDR1 and CDR2 from the germline V gene are MNHEY and SVGAGI. As DNA, the CDR3 is TGTGCCAGCAGGTTTGCTTTGACCCAGTACTTC. This sequence encodes CASRFALTQYF.

The chain couples TRBV9 to TRBJ2-5, with D unresolved. The CDR3 totals 14 residues. Trimming took off 0 bases at V and 2 bases at J, with 8 bases between the two ends. Germline CDR1 and CDR2: SGDLS and YYNGEE. The CDR3 DNA reads TGTGCCAGCAGCGTAGCTACAGTACAAGAGACCCAGTACTTC. Residues: CASSVATVQETQYF. Full variable domain (rest looked up from reference TRBV9 and TRBJ2-5): DSGVTQTPKHLITATGQRVTLRCSPRSGDLSVYWYQQSLDQGLQFLIQYYNGEERAKGNILERFSAQQFPDLHSELNLSSLELGDSALYFCASSVATVQETQYFGPGTRLLVL.

This clone was recorded only once. The CDR3, as DNA: TGTGCCAGCAGCTCCACGGTGGATGAGCAGTTCTTC. Residues: CASSSTVDEQFF. This chain connects TRBV5-4 to TRBJ2-1; D remains ambiguous. CDR1 SGHNT and CDR2 YYREEE come from the germline V gene (reference sequence). V was pared by 3 bases and J by 8 bases, with 9 bases between. This CDR3 spans 12 amino acids. The full variable domain, with the rest looked up from reference TRBV5-4 and TRBJ2-1, is ETGVTQSPTHLIKTRGQQVTLRCSSQSGHNTVSWYQQALGQGPQFIFQYYREEENGRGNFPPRFSGLQFPNYSSELNVNALELDDSALYLCASSSTVDEQFFGPGTRLTVL.

The chain couples TRBV18 to TRBJ1-6; the D gene is possibly TRBD1 (5 bases). Germline lookup yields CDR1 KGHSH and CDR2 LQKENI. V was clipped by 3 bases and J by 7 bases, with 16 bases between them. The CDR3 covers 16 residues. CDR3 in DNA: TGTGCCAGCTCACCGACAGTAACAACCACCAATTCACCCCTCCACTTT. This encodes CASSPTVTTTNSPLHF.

CDR3 in amino acids: CASSSGTEETQYF. Here the CDR3 DNA reads TGCGCCAGCAGCTCCGGGACGGAAGAGACCCAGTACTTC. The rearrangement links TRBV5-1 to TRBJ2-5; perhaps D is TRBD1 or TRBD2 (5 bases each). The germline V and J ends were trimmed by 3 bases and 3 bases, with 9 bases remaining between them. This CDR3 has 13 residues. The germline V gene has CDR1 SGHRS and CDR2 YFSETQ.

The chain has TRBV29-1 and TRBJ1-1; 10 nucleotides align to TRBD1. The germline V gene encodes CDR1 SQVTM and CDR2 ANQGSEA. The CDR3 is 14 amino acids. The V and J ends lost 6 bases and 7 bases, in that order; junction bases with no gene match: 11. CDR3 DNA sequence: TGCAGCGTCAAGGGGGCGACAGGGGGCATTGAAGCTTTCTTT. This encodes CSVKGATGGIEAFF.

This clone was found a few times. V is TRBV28 and J is TRBJ1-5; TRBD1 might be the D (6 bases). The CDR3 totals 15 residues. The V and J ends lost 6 bases and 1 base respectively, with 13 bases between them. The germline gives CDR1 MDHEN, CDR2 SYDVKM. The CDR3 sequence: CASSMPGASNQPQHF. The DNA of the CDR3 is TGTGCCAGCAGCATGCCAGGGGCGAGCAATCAGCCCCAGCATTTT. The full variable domain, its missing parts supplied by reference TRBV28 and TRBJ1-5, is DVKVTQSSRYLVKRTGEKVFLECVQDMDHENMFWYRQDPGLGLRLIYFSYDVKMKEKGDIPEGYSVSREKKERFSLILESASTNQTSMYLCASSMPGASNQPQHFGDGTRLSIL.

This chain joins TRBV11-3 and TRBJ2-6; 10 nucleotides agree with TRBD1. J gave up 1 base and V 1 base, and 7 bases lay outside the gene matches. The CDR3 is made up of 19 amino acids. Germline loops: CDR1 SGHNT, CDR2 YENEEA. The CDR3 region is CASSLGGTGALSGANVLTF. CDR3 nucleotides: TGTGCCAGCAGCTTAGGTGGGACAGGGGCCTTATCTGGGGCCAACGTCCTGACTTTC.

There are a few counts of this clone. The chain recombines TRBV19 with TRBJ1-1; TRBD1 might be the D (6 bases). The CDR3 is made up of 14 amino acids. Trimming shortened V by 4 bases and J by 5 bases, and 14 bases separated the two germline ends. Looked up from germline, CDR1 is LNHDA and CDR2 is SQIVND (reference sequence). This chain's CDR3 is CASSTIQGRTEAFF. The CDR3 DNA reads as TGTGCCAGTAGTACGATACAGGGTAGGACTGAAGCTTTCTTT.

The gene calls are TRBV6-5 and TRBJ1-1, with no clear D. Looked up from germline, CDR1 is MNHEY and CDR2 is SVGAGI. The germline V and J ends were trimmed by 0 bases and 8 bases, with 13 bases remaining between them. This CDR3 is 14 amino acids long. The CDR3 DNA reads as TGTGCCAGCAGTTACTCGCGCCCGGGCAGAGAAGCTTTCTTT. Translating gives CASSYSRPGREAFF.

The V and J genes are TRBV10-3 and TRBJ2-5; 13 bases agree with TRBD2. This CDR3 is 15 amino acids long. The ends lost 5 bases at V and 3 bases at J; junction bases unmatched: 3. Germline V gene sequence: CDR1 ENHRY, CDR2 SYGVKD. Here the CDR3 reads CAISRGTSGEETQYF. CDR3 bases: TGTGCCATCAGTAGAGGGACTAGCGGGGAAGAGACCCAGTACTTC.

This chain connects TRBV19 to TRBJ2-7, with D perhaps being TRBD1 or TRBD2 (5 bases each). Looked up from germline, CDR1 is LNHDA and CDR2 is SQIVND (reference sequence). The length of the CDR3 is 17 residues. The ends were cut back, 6 bases at V and 3 bases at J, with 24 bases in the middle. The CDR3 region is CASSQGHRAVRGYEQYF. In DNA, the CDR3 is TGTGCCAGTAGCCAAGGACATAGGGCTGTGAGGGGCTACGAGCAGTACTTC.

V is TRBV5-1 and J is TRBJ1-4; D is ambiguous. Germline V gene data show CDR1 as SGHRS and CDR2 as YFSETQ. The CDR3 totals 14 residues. Trimming removed 1 base from V and 4 bases from J, with 8 bases in between. CDR3 nucleotides: TGCGCCAGCAGCTTGTCGAGAGATAATGAAAAACTGTTTTTT. Protein sequence: CASSLSRDNEKLFF.

This chain links TRBV19 with TRBJ1-5, with a tentative D call TRBD1 (6 bases). Germline assignment: CDR1 LNHDA and CDR2 SQIVND (reference sequence). V was clipped by 5 bases and J by 6 bases, with 11 bases between them. The CDR3 length is 13 residues. In DNA form, the CDR3 reads TGTGCCAGTAGTGACAGGATCGCTCAGCCCCAGCATTTT. As protein: CASSDRIAQPQHF.

The rearrangement links TRBV4-1 to TRBJ1-2; a possible D gene is TRBD1 (5 bases). CDR3 size: 14 residues. V shed 1 base and J shed 0 bases, with 6 bases lying between them. Germline loops: CDR1 MGHRA, CDR2 YSYEKL. CDR3 sequence reads: CASSQVTANYGYTF. In DNA form, the CDR3 reads TGCGCCAGCAGCCAAGTGACAGCTAACTATGGCTACACCTTC.

This clone was counted between two and nine times. V and J are TRBV19 and TRBJ1-6; D call uncertain. Trimming took 5 bases from V and 9 from J, leaving 14 bases between them. Germline V gene lookup returns CDR1 LNHDA and CDR2 SQIVND (reference sequence). This CDR3 is 14 amino acids long. CDR3 sequence reads: CASSFDMVGSPLHF. DNA of the CDR3: TGTGCCAGTAGTTTCGACATGGTGGGTTCACCCCTCCACTTT.

J is TRBJ2-1 and V is TRBV5-4; 13 bases are a match to TRBD2. J gave up 8 bases and V 0 bases, and 8 bases lay outside the gene matches. Germline CDR1 and CDR2: SGHNT and YYREEE (reference sequence). CDR3 size: 17 residues. The DNA of the CDR3 is TGTGCCAGCAGCTTGGGACTAGCGGGGGGAGTAAAGTATGAGCAGTTCTTC. Protein product: CASSLGLAGGVKYEQFF. Based on the CDR3 plus reference TRBV5-4 and TRBJ2-1, the full variable domain is ETGVTQSPTHLIKTRGQQVTLRCSSQSGHNTVSWYQQALGQGPQFIFQYYREEENGRGNFPPRFSGLQFPNYSSELNVNALELDDSALYLCASSLGLAGGVKYEQFFGPGTRLTVL.

The chain carries TRBV5-6 and TRBJ2-7; the match to TRBD1 covers 9 bases. V was pared by 6 bases and J by 7 bases, with 14 bases of the junction left unmatched. CDR1 SGHDT and CDR2 YYEEEE come from the germline V gene. The CDR3 is 15 amino acids. The CDR3 reads CASTVTGQGFGEQYF. The CDR3 DNA sequence: TGTGCCAGCACCGTGACCGGACAGGGGTTCGGGGAGCAGTACTTC.

The chain combines TRBV29-1 with TRBJ2-5; D possibly corresponds to TRBD2 (6 bases). CDR3 length equals 14 residues. The germline V gene encodes CDR1 SQVTM and CDR2 ANQGSEA. The ends were cut back, 3 bases at V and 2 bases at J, with 13 bases in the middle. The CDR3 reads CSVEEGTSQETQYF. CDR3 in DNA: TGCAGCGTTGAGGAGGGGACCTCACAAGAGACCCAGTACTTC.